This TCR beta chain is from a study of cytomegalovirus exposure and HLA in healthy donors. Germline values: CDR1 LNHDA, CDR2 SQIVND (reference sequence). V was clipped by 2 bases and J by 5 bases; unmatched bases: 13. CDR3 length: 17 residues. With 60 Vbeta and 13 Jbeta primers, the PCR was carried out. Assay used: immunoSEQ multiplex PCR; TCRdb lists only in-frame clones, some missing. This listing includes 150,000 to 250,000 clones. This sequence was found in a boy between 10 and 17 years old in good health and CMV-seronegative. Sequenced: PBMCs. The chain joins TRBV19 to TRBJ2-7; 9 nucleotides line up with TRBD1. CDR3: CASSISEGTGIRNEQYF. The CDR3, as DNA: TGTGCCAGTAGTATATCAGAGGGGACAGGGATACGCAACGAGCAGTACTTC.